This T cell receptor beta chain stems from a study of T cell responses to AZD1222 COVID-19 vaccine. Concerning this clone itself: What it binds is not known.

Trimming took 4 bases from V and 2 from J; bases not matched to a gene: 9. The germline V gene encodes CDR1 LGHDT and CDR2 YNNKEL (reference sequence). The CDR3 spans 18 residues. Study findings and constraints: Among those given AZD1222, only five or six were seropositive at baseline.

The table came from immunoSEQ multiplex PCR; TCRdb's copy has only in-frame clones and leaves some out. The repertoire has around 150,000 clones, around 94% of them found once; the top ten carry over 0.95%. This specimen was peripheral blood, taken on day 0 of AZD1222 vaccination. The clonotype was recovered from an adult in good health. V gene TRBV3-1 (or the pseudogene TRBV3-2) combines with J gene TRBJ1-3; TRBD1 matches 12 bases. The CDR3 here is CASSPAGTGGRAGNTIYF. The CDR3 DNA sequence: TGTGCCAGCAGCCCAGCCGGGACAGGGGGCAGAGCTGGAAACACCATATATTTT.